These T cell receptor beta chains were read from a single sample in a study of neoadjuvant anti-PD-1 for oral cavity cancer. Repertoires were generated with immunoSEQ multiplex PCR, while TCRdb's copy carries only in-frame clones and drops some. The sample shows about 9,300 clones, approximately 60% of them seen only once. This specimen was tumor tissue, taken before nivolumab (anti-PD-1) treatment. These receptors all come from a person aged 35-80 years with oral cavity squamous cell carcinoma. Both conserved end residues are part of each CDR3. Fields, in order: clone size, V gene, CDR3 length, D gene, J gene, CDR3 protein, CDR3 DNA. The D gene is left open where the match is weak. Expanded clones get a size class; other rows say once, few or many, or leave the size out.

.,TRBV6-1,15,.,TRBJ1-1,CASRRRDTLWAEAFF,TGTGCCAGCAGACGAAGGGACACCCTGTGGGCTGAAGCTTTCTTT
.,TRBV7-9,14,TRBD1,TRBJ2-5,CASSVDRDGETQYF,TGTGCCAGCAGCGTGGACAGGGACGGCGAGACCCAGTACTTC
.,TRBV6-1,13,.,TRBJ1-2,CASSEAANYGYTF,TGTGCCAGCAGTGAAGCGGCCAACTATGGCTACACCTTC
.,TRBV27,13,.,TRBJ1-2,CASSQFASYGYTF,TGTGCCAGCAGCCAGTTTGCAAGCTATGGCTACACCTTC
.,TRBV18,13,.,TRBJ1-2,CASSDVLGYGYTF,TGTGCCAGCTCAGATGTCCTCGGCTATGGCTACACCTTC
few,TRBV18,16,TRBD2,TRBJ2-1,CASSPLAGGGYNEQFF,TGTGCCAGCTCACCCCTAGCGGGAGGAGGCTACAATGAGCAGTTCTTC
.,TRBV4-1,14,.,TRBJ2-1,CASSQDRALNEQFF,TGCGCCAGCAGCCAAGATAGAGCTCTCAATGAGCAGTTCTTC
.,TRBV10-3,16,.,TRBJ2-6,CAISESPGSGANVLTF,TGTGCCATCAGTGAGTCGCCGGGCTCTGGGGCCAACGTCCTGACTTTC
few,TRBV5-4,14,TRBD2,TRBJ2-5,CASSSSGGAETQYF,TGTGCCAGCAGCTCTAGCGGAGGGGCAGAGACCCAGTACTTC
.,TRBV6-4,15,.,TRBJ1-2,CASSDVWPANYGYTF,TGTGCCAGCAGTGACGTCTGGCCGGCTAACTATGGCTACACCTTC
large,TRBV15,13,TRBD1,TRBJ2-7,CATSRTGAVEQYF,TGTGCCACCAGCAGGACAGGGGCGGTCGAGCAGTACTTC